This T cell receptor beta chain is from a study of identical twins' blood T cells. Looked up from germline, CDR1 is SGHTA and CDR2 is FQGNSA. Trimming took off 2 bases at V and 4 bases at J, with 17 bases between the two ends. CDR3 length: 16 amino acids. Notes on this clonotype: Its antigen is unknown.

TCRdb re-analysed the 5' RACE reads in MiXCR, keeping a single row per CDR3 protein. Among 350,000 to 400,000 distinct CDR3 sequences listed, over 25% were seen once. General study findings and limits: Twin similarity might stem from environmental factors, not only genetics.

The receptor comes from a woman aged 18-49 years in good health. Source material: PBMCs. The chain is built from TRBV7-2 and TRBJ1-2; D gene uncertain. The CDR3 loop is CASSLTGSAGSYGYTF. CDR3 bases: TGTGCCAGCAGCTTAACCGGGAGTGCGGGATCCTATGGCTACACCTTC.